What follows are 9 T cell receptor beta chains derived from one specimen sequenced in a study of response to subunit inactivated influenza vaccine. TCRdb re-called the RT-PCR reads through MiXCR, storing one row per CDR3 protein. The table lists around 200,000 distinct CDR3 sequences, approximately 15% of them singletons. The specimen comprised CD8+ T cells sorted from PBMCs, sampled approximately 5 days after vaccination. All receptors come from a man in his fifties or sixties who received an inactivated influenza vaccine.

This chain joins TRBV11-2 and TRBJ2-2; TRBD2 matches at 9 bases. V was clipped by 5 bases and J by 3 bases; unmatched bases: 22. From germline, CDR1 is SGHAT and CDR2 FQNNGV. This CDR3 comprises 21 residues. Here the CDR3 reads CASSPPWEAGGPTPDTGELFF. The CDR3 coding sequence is TGTGCCAGCAGCCCCCCTTGGGAAGCGGGGGGTCCAACACCAGACACCGGGGAGCTGTTTTTT.

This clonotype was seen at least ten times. CDR3 bases: TGTGCCAGCAGTTTAGGTTCTTGGGACACTGAAGCTTTCTTT. Its translation: CASSLGSWDTEAFF. V usage is TRBV12-3 or TRBV12-4 and J usage is TRBJ1-1; no definite D call. V was clipped by 1 base and J by 3 bases, with 9 bases between them. There are 14 residues in the CDR3.

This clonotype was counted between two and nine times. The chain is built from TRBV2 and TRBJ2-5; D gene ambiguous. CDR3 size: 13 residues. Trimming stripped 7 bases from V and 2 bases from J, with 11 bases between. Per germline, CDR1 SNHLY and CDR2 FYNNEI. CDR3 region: CASTPPGQETQYF. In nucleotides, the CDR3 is TGTGCCAGCACCCCCCCCGGGCAAGAGACCCAGTACTTC.

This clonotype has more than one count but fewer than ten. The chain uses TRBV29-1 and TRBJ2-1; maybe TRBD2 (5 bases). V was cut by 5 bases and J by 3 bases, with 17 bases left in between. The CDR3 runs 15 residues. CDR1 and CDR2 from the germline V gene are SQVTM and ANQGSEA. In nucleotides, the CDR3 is TGCAGCGTTCGTCTTATCGGGGTTTACTACAATGAGCAGTTCTTC. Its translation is CSVRLIGVYYNEQFF.

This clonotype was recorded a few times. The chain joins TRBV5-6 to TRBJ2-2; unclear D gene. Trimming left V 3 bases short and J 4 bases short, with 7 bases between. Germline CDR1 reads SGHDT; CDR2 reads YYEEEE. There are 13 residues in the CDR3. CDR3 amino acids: CASSWQSTGELFF. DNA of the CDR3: TGTGCCAGCAGCTGGCAAAGCACCGGGGAGCTGTTTTTT.

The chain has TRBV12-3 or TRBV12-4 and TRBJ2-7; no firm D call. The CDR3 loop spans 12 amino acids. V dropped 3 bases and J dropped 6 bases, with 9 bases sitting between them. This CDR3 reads CASSFTRIEQYF. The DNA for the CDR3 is TGTGCCAGCAGTTTCACCAGGATCGAGCAGTACTTC.

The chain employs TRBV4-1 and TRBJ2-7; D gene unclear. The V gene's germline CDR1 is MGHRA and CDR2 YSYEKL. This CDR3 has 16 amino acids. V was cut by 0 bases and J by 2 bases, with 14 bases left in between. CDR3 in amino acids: CASSQDRIGVTYEQYF. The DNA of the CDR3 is TGCGCCAGCAGCCAAGATCGTATAGGAGTAACCTACGAGCAGTACTTC.

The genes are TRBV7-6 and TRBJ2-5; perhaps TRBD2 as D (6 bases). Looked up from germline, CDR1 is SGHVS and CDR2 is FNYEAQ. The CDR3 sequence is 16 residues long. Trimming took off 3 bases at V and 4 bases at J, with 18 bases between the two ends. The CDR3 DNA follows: TGTGCCAGCAGCTTCCTTATAGCGGCCCAGCCAGAGACCCAGTACTTC. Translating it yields CASSFLIAAQPETQYF.

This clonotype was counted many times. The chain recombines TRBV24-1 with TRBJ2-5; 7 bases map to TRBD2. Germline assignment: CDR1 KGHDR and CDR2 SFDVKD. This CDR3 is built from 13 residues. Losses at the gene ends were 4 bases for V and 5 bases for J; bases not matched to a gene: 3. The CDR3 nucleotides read TGTGCCACCAGTGACGGACTAGGGGAGACCCAGTACTTC. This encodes CATSDGLGETQYF.